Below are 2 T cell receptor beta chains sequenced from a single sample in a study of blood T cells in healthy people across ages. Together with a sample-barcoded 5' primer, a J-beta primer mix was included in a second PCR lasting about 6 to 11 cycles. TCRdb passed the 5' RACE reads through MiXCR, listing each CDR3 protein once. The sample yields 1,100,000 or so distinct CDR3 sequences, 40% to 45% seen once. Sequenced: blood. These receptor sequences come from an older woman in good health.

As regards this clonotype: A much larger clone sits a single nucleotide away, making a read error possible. The CDR3 here is CASSYMETSGTRKNVQFF. In DNA form, the CDR3 reads TGTGCCAGCAGTTACATGGAGACTAGCGGGACAAGGAAGAATGTGCAGTTCTTC. This chain uses TRBV6-2 or TRBV6-3 with TRBJ2-1; 11 bases fit TRBD2. The CDR3 length is 18 residues. CDR1 and CDR2 (germline): MNHEY, SVGEGT.

The CDR3 nucleotides are TGTGCCAGCAGTGAAGCGCGCGGTTTCTCCTATAATTCACCCCTCCACTTT. Translating gives CASSEARGFSYNSPLHF. This sequence joins TRBV6-1 and TRBJ1-6, with unresolved D. This CDR3 is 17 amino acids long. Germline CDR1 and CDR2: MNHNS and SASEGT. The V gene lost 0 bases and the J gene lost 0 bases, with 9 bases spanning the gap.